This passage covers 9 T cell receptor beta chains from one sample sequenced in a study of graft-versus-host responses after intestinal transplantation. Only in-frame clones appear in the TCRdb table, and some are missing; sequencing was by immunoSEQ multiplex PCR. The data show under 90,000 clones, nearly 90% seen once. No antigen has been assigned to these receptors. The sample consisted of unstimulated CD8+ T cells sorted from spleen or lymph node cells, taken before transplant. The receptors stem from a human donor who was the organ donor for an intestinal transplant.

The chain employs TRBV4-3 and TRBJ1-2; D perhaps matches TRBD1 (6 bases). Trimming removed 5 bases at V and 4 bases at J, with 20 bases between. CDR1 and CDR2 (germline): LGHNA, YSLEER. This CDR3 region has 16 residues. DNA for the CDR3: TGCGCCAGCAGCGGGGGGGCCTCGGAAATGTTCTATGGCTACACCTTC. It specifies CASSGGASEMFYGYTF.

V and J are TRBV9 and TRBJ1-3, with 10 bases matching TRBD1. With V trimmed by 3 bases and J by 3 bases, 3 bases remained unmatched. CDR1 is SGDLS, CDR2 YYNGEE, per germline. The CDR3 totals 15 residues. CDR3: CASSAGTGDGNTIYF. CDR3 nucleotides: TGTGCCAGCAGCGCTGGGACAGGGGATGGAAACACCATATATTTT. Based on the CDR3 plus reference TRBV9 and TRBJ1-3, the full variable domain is DSGVTQTPKHLITATGQRVTLRCSPRSGDLSVYWYQQSLDQGLQFLIQYYNGEERAKGNILERFSAQQFPDLHSELNLSSLELGDSALYFCASSAGTGDGNTIYFGEGSWLTVV.

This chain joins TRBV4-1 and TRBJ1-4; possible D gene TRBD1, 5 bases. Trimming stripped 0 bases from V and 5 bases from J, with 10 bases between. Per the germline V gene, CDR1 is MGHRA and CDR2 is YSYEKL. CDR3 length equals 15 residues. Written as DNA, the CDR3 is TGCGCCAGCAGCCAAGATGGGGGAGGGAATGAAAAACTGTTTTTT. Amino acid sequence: CASSQDGGGNEKLFF.

This CDR3 reads CASSWTGTPNTGELFF. DNA for the CDR3: TGTGCCAGCAGCTGGACCGGGACACCGAACACCGGGGAGCTGTTTTTT. This chain joins TRBV5-6 and TRBJ2-2; the D gene is possibly TRBD1 (6 bases). The V gene lost 3 bases and the J gene lost 0 bases, with 12 bases spanning the gap. Looked up from germline, CDR1 is SGHDT and CDR2 is YYEEEE. The CDR3 has 16 residues.

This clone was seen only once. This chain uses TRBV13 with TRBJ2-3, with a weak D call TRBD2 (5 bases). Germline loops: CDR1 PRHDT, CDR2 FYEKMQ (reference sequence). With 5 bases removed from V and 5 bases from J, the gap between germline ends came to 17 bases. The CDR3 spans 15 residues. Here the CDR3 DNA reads TGTGCCAGCAGCGATATGACGGGAATCGGAGATACGCAGTATTTT. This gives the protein CASSDMTGIGDTQYF.

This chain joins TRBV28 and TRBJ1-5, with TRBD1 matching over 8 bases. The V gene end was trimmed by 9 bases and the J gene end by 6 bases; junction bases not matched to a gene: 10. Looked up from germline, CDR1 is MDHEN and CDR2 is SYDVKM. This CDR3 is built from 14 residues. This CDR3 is CASLFGQGLQPQHF. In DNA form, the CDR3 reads TGTGCCAGTCTGTTTGGACAGGGACTTCAGCCCCAGCATTTT.

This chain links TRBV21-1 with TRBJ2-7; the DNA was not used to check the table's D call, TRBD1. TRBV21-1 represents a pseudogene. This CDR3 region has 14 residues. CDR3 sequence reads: CASSKGDRVREQYV. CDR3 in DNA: TGTGCCAGCAGCAAAGGGGACAGGGTACGCGAGCAGTACGTC.

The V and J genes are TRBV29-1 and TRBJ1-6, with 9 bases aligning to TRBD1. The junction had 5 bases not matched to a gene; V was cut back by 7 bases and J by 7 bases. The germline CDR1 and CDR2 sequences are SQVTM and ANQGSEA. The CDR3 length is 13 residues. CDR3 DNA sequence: TGCAGCGCCAGGACAGGGGAAAATTCACCCCTCCACTTT. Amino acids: CSARTGENSPLHF.

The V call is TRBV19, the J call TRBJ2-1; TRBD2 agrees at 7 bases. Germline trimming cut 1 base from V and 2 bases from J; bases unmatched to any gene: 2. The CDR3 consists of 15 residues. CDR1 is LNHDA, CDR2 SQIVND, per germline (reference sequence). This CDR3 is CASSIGAGPYNEQFF. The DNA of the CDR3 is TGTGCCAGTAGTATAGGAGCGGGGCCCTACAATGAGCAGTTCTTC.